This paragraph covers one TCR beta chain sequence. The antigen remains undetermined. Trimming pared 2 bases from V and 2 bases from J, leaving 4 bases between. Germline V gene data show CDR1 as MNHEY and CDR2 as SVGAGI. This CDR3 has 13 amino acids. This entry comes from a study of T-cell memory formation after mild COVID-19. The study, taken as a whole, reports: Whether second-wave clones peaking at day 37 were SARS-CoV-2 specific went unconfirmed. Balance between CD4 and CD8 was seen in clones contracting day 15 to 85, and a CD4+ lean was seen in later expanders.

Using its own MiXCR run on the 5' RACE reads, TCRdb lists one record per CDR3 protein. The sample holds around 200,000 distinct CDR3 sequences; about 10% are singletons and the top ten take just over 3%. The sequencing input was PBMCs or a T cell subset sorted from them (not recorded which). The chain recombines TRBV6-5 with TRBJ1-5, with D unresolved. This sequence originates from a man younger than 35 who had mild COVID-19 (a few samples of this study predate the infection). Cell type and time point are not known. CDR3 amino acids: CASSYTGNQPQHF. DNA for the CDR3: TGTGCCAGCAGTTACACAGGCAATCAGCCCCAGCATTTT.